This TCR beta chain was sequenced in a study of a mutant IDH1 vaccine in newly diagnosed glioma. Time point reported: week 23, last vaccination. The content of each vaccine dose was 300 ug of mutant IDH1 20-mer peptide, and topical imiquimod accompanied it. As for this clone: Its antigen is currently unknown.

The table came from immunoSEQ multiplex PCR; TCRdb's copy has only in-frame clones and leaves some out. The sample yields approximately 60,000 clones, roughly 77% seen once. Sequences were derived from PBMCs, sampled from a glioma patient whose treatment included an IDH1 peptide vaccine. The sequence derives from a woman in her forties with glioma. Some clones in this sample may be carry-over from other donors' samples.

The CDR3 reads CASSLVPATSTDTQYF. The CDR3 DNA follows: TGTGCCAGCAGCTTAGTTCCGGCTACTAGCACAGATACGCAGTATTTT. The V and J genes are TRBV7-2 and TRBJ2-3; D unclear. The length of the CDR3 is 16 residues. CDR1 and CDR2 (germline): SGHTA, FQGNSA. Trimming removed 1 base at V and 0 bases at J, with 11 bases between.